The rows below give T cell receptor beta chains drawn from one sample of a study of blood T cell repertoires in COVID-19. Generated by immunoSEQ multiplex PCR, the TCRdb table keeps only in-frame clones and is missing some. The data show 150,000 or so clones, about 88% seen once. The sample was peripheral blood. These TCRs come from a man in his 60s with COVID-19, enrolled during active disease. CDR3s include the opening cysteine and the closing phenylalanine or tryptophan. Fields, in order: V gene, clone size, J gene, D gene, CDR3 protein, CDR3 DNA. The D gene is left open where the match is weak. The size field is filled for only some rows; it gives once, few, many or a size class.

V: TRBV6-6
size: -
J: TRBJ2-3
D: -
CDR3: CASSTRPPEDTQYF
DNA: TGTGCCAGCAGCACGCGCCCTCCTGAAGATACGCAGTATTTT

V: TRBV9
size: -
J: TRBJ2-7
D: TRBD2
CDR3: CASSVNSGSLTYEQYF
DNA: TGTGCCAGCAGCGTGAATAGCGGGAGTCTAACCTACGAGCAGTACTTC

V: TRBV19
size: -
J: TRBJ2-5
D: -
CDR3: CASRNREMGETQYF
DNA: TGTGCCAGTAGGAATCGGGAGATGGGGGAGACCCAGTACTTC

V: TRBV5-4
size: -
J: TRBJ2-3
D: -
CDR3: CASSPGRGGEADTQYF
DNA: TGTGCCAGCAGCCCCGGAAGGGGGGGGGAGGCAGATACGCAGTATTTT

V: TRBV11-2
size: -
J: TRBJ2-1
D: TRBD1
CDR3: CASSYRRDRHYNEQFF
DNA: TGTGCCAGCAGCTACCGCCGGGACAGACATTACAATGAGCAGTTCTTC

V: TRBV18
size: -
J: TRBJ1-5
D: TRBD1
CDR3: CASSPSGTGVAQPQHF
DNA: TGTGCCAGCTCACCCTCCGGGACAGGGGTGGCTCAGCCCCAGCATTTT

V: TRBV29-1
size: -
J: TRBJ2-3
D: -
CDR3: CSVVTSHTDTQYF
DNA: TGCAGCGTTGTCACGTCACACACAGATACGCAGTATTTT

V: TRBV27
size: -
J: TRBJ2-1
D: -
CDR3: CASSLDYRDSSYNEQFF
DNA: TGTGCCAGCAGTTTAGACTATAGGGATAGCTCCTACAATGAGCAGTTCTTC

V: TRBV10-3
size: once
J: TRBJ1-5
D: -
CDR3: CAIRGDSPNQPQHF
DNA: TGTGCCATCAGAGGTGACAGCCCCAATCAGCCCCAGCATTTT

V: TRBV28
size: -
J: TRBJ1-6
D: -
CDR3: CASSLNSGDLSPLHF
DNA: TGTGCCAGCAGTTTAAATTCAGGGGATCTTTCACCCCTCCACTTT

V: TRBV5-1
size: -
J: TRBJ2-1
D: TRBD2
CDR3: CASSLLASGYNEQFF
DNA: TGCGCCAGCAGCTTGCTAGCTAGCGGCTACAATGAGCAGTTCTTC

V: TRBV6-2/TRBV6-3
size: -
J: TRBJ1-2
D: -
CDR3: CASSYGGRYGYTF
DNA: TGTGCCAGCAGTTACGGGGGGAGATATGGCTACACCTTC

V: TRBV9
size: -
J: TRBJ2-3
D: -
CDR3: CASSLGELSTDTQYF
DNA: TGTGCCAGCTCCCTCGGGGAGTTGAGCACAGATACGCAGTATTTT

V: TRBV6-2/TRBV6-3
size: -
J: TRBJ2-3
D: -
CDR3: CASSYSQGSTDTQYF
DNA: TGTGCCAGCAGTTATAGTCAGGGTAGCACAGATACGCAGTATTTT

V: TRBV9
size: -
J: TRBJ1-1
D: -
CDR3: CASSVLESGNTEAFF
DNA: TGTGCCAGCAGCGTACTTGAGTCGGGGAACACTGAAGCTTTCTTT

V: TRBV7-8
size: few
J: TRBJ2-1
D: -
CDR3: CASSLGSGGVGEQFF
DNA: TGTGCCAGCAGCTTAGGTAGCGGAGGGGTCGGTGAGCAGTTCTTC

V: TRBV6-5
size: -
J: TRBJ2-4
D: TRBD1
CDR3: CATTRTGGRNIQYF
DNA: TGTGCCACCACTAGGACAGGGGGCCGAAACATTCAGTACTTC

V: TRBV6-4
size: -
J: TRBJ2-4
D: TRBD2
CDR3: CASSEGLGGGNIQYF
DNA: TGTGCCAGCAGTGAGGGACTAGGAGGCGGAAACATTCAGTACTTC

V: TRBV9
size: -
J: TRBJ1-3
D: TRBD1
CDR3: CASSVRPGGGNTIYF
DNA: TGTGCCAGCAGCGTAAGGCCAGGGGGAGGAAACACCATATATTTT

V: TRBV7-8
size: once
J: TRBJ2-7
D: TRBD1
CDR3: CASSSAGTVSYEQYF
DNA: TGTGCCAGCAGCTCTGCTGGGACAGTGAGCTACGAGCAGTACTTC

V: TRBV25-1
size: -
J: TRBJ2-5
D: -
CDR3: CASSDWQQETQYF
DNA: TGTGCCAGCAGTGATTGGCAGCAAGAGACCCAGTACTTC

V: TRBV30
size: -
J: TRBJ2-1
D: -
CDR3: CAWSVPGVRQFF
DNA: TGTGCCTGGAGTGTACCGGGAGTTCGGCAGTTCTTC